This TCR beta chain was captured by sequencing in a study of shared clonotypes between healthy human individuals. For this clone: The antigen is undetermined.

The length of the CDR3 is 15 residues. Trimming removed 5 bases from V and 0 bases from J, with 12 bases in between. Germline-derived CDR1 and CDR2 are SGHRS and YFSETQ. Study-wide results and caveats: Rarefaction demonstrated incomplete sorted-subset sequencing despite large depth.

Sequencing used immunoSEQ multiplex PCR; TCRdb keeps in-frame clones, though not all of them. Counted here are a few million clones, approximately 95% occurring once; the ten biggest clones make up roughly 0.36%. The chain has TRBV5-1 and TRBJ1-5; no clear D gene. Material for sequencing was naive CD4+ T cells from PBMCs. The subset here: CD45RA+ positively selected. The receptor was derived from a man aged 18-30 years in good health. Some clones in this sample may be carry-over from other donors' samples. CDR3 in amino acids: CASRPTGNSNQPQHF. For the CDR3, the DNA is TGCGCCAGCAGACCCACCGGGAATAGCAATCAGCCCCAGCATTTT.